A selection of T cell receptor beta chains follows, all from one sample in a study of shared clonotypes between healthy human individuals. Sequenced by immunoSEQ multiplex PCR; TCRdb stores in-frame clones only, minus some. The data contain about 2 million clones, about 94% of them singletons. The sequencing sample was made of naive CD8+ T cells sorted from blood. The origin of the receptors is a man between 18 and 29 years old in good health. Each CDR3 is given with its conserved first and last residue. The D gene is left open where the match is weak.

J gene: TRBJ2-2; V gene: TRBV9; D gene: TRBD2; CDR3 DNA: TGTGCCAGCAGCGTAGATTTCTTGGCGGGAGGTCGCGGGGAGCTGTTTTTT; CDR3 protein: CASSVDFLAGGRGELFF
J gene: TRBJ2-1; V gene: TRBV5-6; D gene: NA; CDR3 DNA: TGTGCCAGCAGCCAGACTCTCAATGAGCAGTTCTTC; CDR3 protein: CASSQTLNEQFF
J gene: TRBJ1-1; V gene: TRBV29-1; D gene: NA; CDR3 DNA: TGCAGCGTTGAAAAAGGGTCGGAAACTGAAGCTTTCTTT; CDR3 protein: CSVEKGSETEAFF
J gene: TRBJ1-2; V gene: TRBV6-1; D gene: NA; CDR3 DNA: TGTGTTGCGCGCGGCGGGGGCTATGGCTACACCTTC; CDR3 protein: CVARGGGYGYTF
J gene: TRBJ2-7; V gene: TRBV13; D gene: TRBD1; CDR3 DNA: TGTGCCAGCAGCATACGGGACAGGGACGAGCAGTACTTC; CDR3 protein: CASSIRDRDEQYF
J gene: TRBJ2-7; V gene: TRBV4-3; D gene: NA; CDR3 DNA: TGCGCCAGCAGCCAAGAACCCAGCGGCCCCTACGAGCAGTACTTC; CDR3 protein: CASSQEPSGPYEQYF
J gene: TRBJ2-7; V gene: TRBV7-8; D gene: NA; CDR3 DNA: TGTGCCAGCAGCCTCCGAGCGGTGGTGGCGGAACAGCCCTACGAGCAGTACTTC; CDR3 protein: CASSLRAVVAEQPYEQYF
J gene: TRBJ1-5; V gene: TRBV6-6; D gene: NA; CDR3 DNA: TGTGCCAGCAGTTCGGACGGGCGACTTTACAATCAGCCCCAGCATTTT; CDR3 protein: CASSSDGRLYNQPQHF
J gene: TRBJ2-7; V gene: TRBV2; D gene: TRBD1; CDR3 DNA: TGTGCCAGCAGTGAGGACAGGCGCGAGCAGTACTTC; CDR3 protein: CASSEDRREQYF
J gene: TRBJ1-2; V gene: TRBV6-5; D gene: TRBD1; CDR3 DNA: TGTGCCAGCAGCTCAGGGGGGGGCGGCTACACCTTC; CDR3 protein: CASSSGGGGYTF
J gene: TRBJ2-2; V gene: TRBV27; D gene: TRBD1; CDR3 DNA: TGTGCCAGCAGCCCGGGACAGGGGTTCACCGGGGAGCTGTTTTTT; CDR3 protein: CASSPGQGFTGELFF
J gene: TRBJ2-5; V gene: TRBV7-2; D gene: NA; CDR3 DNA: TGTGCCAGCAGCTTAGTTAGGGGTGTGGAGACCCAGTACTTC; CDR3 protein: CASSLVRGVETQYF
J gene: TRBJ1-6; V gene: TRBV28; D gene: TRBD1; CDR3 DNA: TGTGCCAGCCTGCGTTCGACAGGGGTTAATTCACCCCTCCACTTT; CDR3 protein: CASLRSTGVNSPLHF
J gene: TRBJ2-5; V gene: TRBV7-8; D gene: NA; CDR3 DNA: TGTGCCAGCAGCTTCACCCGTTTCTCAGAGACCCAGTACTTC; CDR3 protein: CASSFTRFSETQYF
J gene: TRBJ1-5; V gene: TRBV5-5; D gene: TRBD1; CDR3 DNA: TGTGCCAGCAGCTTGACAGGGGAGCAGCCCCAGCATTTT; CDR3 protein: CASSLTGEQPQHF
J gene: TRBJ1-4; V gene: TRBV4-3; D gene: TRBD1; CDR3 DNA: TGCGCCAGCAGGTCCACTCCCGAGGGGACAGGGCTTAATGAAAAACTGTTTTTT; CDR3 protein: CASRSTPEGTGLNEKLFF